The rows below give T cell receptor beta chains drawn from one sample of a study of blood T cell repertoires in COVID-19. Profiled with immunoSEQ multiplex PCR; TCRdb holds only in-frame clones, not every one. The data contain approximately 300,000 clones, just over 85% of them singletons. The sample consisted of PBMCs or T cells enriched from blood (not recorded which). These receptors were obtained from a woman aged 18-29 years who had recovered from COVID-19. CDR3s include the opening cysteine and the closing phenylalanine or tryptophan. The D gene is left open where the match is weak. Part of the rows lack a size; the others show once, few, many or a class for expanded clones.

-,TRBJ2-7,TRBV7-2,TRBD1,CASRAGQGPYEQYF,TGTGCCAGCAGGGCCGGACAGGGGCCCTACGAGCAGTACTTC
-,TRBJ2-5,TRBV3-1/TRBV3-2,-,CASSRQTGVKTQYF,TGTGCCAGCAGCCGCCAAACCGGGGTAAAGACCCAGTACTTC
-,TRBJ2-2,TRBV2,TRBD2,CASRGTSGGKTNTGELFF,TGTGCCAGCAGAGGGACTAGCGGGGGGAAAACGAACACCGGGGAGCTGTTTTTT
-,TRBJ1-1,TRBV5-1,TRBD1,CASSRGTGEMNTEAFF,TGCGCCAGCAGCCGAGGGACAGGGGAAATGAACACTGAAGCTTTCTTT
-,TRBJ2-3,TRBV2,TRBD2,CASSPGLAVQGWYF,TGTGCCAGCAGCCCGGGACTAGCGGTTCAGGGTTGGTATTTT
-,TRBJ2-7,TRBV5-1,-,CASSLGRPVHEQYF,TGCGCCAGCAGCTTGGGGAGACCCGTCCACGAGCAGTACTTC
-,TRBJ2-7,TRBV6-5,-,CASSSKYGRGTYEQYF,TGTGCCAGCAGTTCGAAATACGGGAGAGGGACCTACGAGCAGTACTTC
-,TRBJ1-4,TRBV6-5,-,CASRDSLLGEKLFF,TGTGCCAGCAGGGACAGTCTGCTTGGTGAAAAACTGTTTTTT
-,TRBJ2-7,TRBV18,-,CASSPWPGDEQYF,TGTGCCAGCTCACCATGGCCCGGGGACGAGCAGTACTTC
once,TRBJ2-1,TRBV4-1,-,CASSPPGKARYNEQFF,TGCGCCAGCAGCCCCCCGGGTAAGGCCCGCTACAATGAGCAGTTCTTC
-,TRBJ2-6,TRBV18,TRBD1,CASSPPWTGDSGANVLTF,TGTGCCAGCTCACCTCCTTGGACAGGGGATTCTGGGGCCAACGTCCTGACTTTC
-,TRBJ2-7,TRBV2,-,CASSVGQTDEQYF,TGTGCCAGCAGTGTAGGACAGACGGACGAGCAGTACTTC
-,TRBJ2-7,TRBV14,TRBD1,CASSRTGGYEQYF,TGTGCCAGCAGCCGGACAGGGGGCTACGAGCAGTACTTC
-,TRBJ2-4,TRBV30,-,CAWSPQLVAKNIQYF,TGTGCCTGGAGTCCTCAACTAGTAGCCAAAAACATTCAGTACTTC
-,TRBJ2-7,TRBV3-1/TRBV3-2,TRBD1,CASSHGQGRGEQYF,TGTGCCAGCAGCCACGGACAGGGAAGGGGCGAGCAGTACTTC
-,TRBJ1-5,TRBV24-1,-,CATRGGEAQPQHF,TGTGCCACCAGGGGCGGGGAAGCTCAGCCCCAGCATTTT
few,TRBJ1-1,TRBV29-1,-,CSLNPREKTEAFF,TGCAGCCTAAACCCCCGGGAAAAGACTGAAGCTTTCTTT
-,TRBJ2-5,TRBV6-5,-,CASSRDNQETQYF,TGTGCCAGCAGCCGGGACAACCAAGAGACCCAGTACTTC
-,TRBJ1-2,TRBV19,-,CASSITHERGYTF,TGTGCCAGTAGTATAACCCACGAGAGGGGCTACACCTTC
-,TRBJ2-7,TRBV5-1,TRBD2,CASSPVGLAGVYEQYF,TGCGCCAGCAGCCCGGTTGGACTAGCGGGAGTCTACGAGCAGTACTTC
-,TRBJ1-1,TRBV6-5,-,CASSYRQEAFF,TGTGCCAGCAGTTATCGACAGGAAGCTTTCTTT
-,TRBJ2-7,TRBV2,-,CACSGTSSYEQYF,TGTGCCTGTTCCGGGACAAGTAGCTACGAGCAGTACTTC
-,TRBJ2-7,TRBV4-1,TRBD2,CASSHQGLAVTYEQYF,TGCGCCAGCAGCCACCAAGGACTAGCCGTGACCTACGAGCAGTACTTC
-,TRBJ1-5,TRBV6-5,-,CASSTGNNQPQHF,TGTGCCAGCAGTACAGGGAACAATCAGCCCCAGCATTTT
-,TRBJ1-2,TRBV2,-,CASSRRRSGFYGYTF,TGTGCCAGCAGTCGTCGGAGATCAGGGTTCTATGGCTACACCTTC
once,TRBJ1-2,TRBV3-1/TRBV3-2,-,CASSQGRRADGYTF,TGTGCCAGCAGCCAAGGGCGCAGGGCGGACGGCTACACCTTC
-,TRBJ2-1,TRBV4-1,-,CASSFQIADSYNEQFF,TGCGCCAGCAGTTTTCAAATAGCGGACTCCTACAATGAGCAGTTCTTC
once,TRBJ2-5,TRBV11-2,TRBD2,CASSLGAGVQETQYF,TGTGCCAGCAGCTTAGGGGCGGGGGTGCAAGAGACCCAGTACTTC
-,TRBJ2-3,TRBV5-6,TRBD2,CASSLRTSGRPSTDTQYF,TGTGCCAGCAGCTTGAGGACTAGCGGGAGGCCAAGCACAGATACGCAGTATTTT
-,TRBJ1-2,TRBV19,TRBD1,CASSIDRGQGGHGYTF,TGTGCCAGTAGTATAGATCGGGGACAGGGCGGCCATGGCTACACCTTC